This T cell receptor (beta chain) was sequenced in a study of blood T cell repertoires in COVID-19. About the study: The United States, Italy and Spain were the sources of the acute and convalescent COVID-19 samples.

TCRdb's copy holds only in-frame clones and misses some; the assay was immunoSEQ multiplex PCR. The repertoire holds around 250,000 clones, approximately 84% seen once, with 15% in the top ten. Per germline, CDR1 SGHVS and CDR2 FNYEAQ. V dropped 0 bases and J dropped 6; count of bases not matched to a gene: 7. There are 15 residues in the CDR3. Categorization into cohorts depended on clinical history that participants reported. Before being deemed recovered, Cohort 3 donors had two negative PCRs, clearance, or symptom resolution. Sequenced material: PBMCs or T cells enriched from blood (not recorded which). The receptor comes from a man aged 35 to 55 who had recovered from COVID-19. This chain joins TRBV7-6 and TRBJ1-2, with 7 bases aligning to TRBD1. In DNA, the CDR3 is TGTGCCAGCAGCTTAGCGGGGAGGACAGGCGATGGCTACACCTTC. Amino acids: CASSLAGRTGDGYTF.